The 5 T cell receptor beta chains in this list originate from one sample, sequenced in a study of T cell responses to AZD1222 COVID-19 vaccine. Libraries were prepared by immunoSEQ multiplex PCR; TCRdb keeps only in-frame clonotypes and omits some of them. The top ten clones hold roughly 26% of a sample with 150,000 to 200,000 clones, more than 75% of them seen once. The sequenced sample was peripheral blood, obtained 28 days after the second AZD1222 dose. These receptors were obtained from an adult who received the AZD1222 COVID-19 vaccine.

The rearrangement uses TRBV25-1 and TRBJ1-6, with D possibly matching TRBD1 (6 bases). Germline CDR1 and CDR2: MGHDK and SYGVNS. The CDR3 is 15 amino acids. The V and J ends lost 3 bases and 7 bases respectively, with 13 bases between them. In DNA, the CDR3 is TGTGCCAGCAGTGACGGGGGGGCAGGGAATTCACCCCTCCACTTT. Protein product: CASSDGGAGNSPLHF.

The chain carries TRBV19 and TRBJ2-2; the D is unclear. CDR3 length: 15 amino acids. Trimming left V 6 bases short and J 6 bases short, with 17 bases between. Germline CDR1 and CDR2: LNHDA and SQIVND (reference sequence). For the CDR3, the DNA is TGTGCCAGTAGGCTGACCCGTTGGGGATCCGGGGAGCTGTTTTTT. Translation gives CASRLTRWGSGELFF.

The gene calls are TRBV7-8 and TRBJ1-1, with D unclear. Trimming cost V 5 bases and J 3 bases, with 10 bases left between them. Germline V gene lookup returns CDR1 SGHVS and CDR2 FQNEAQ. This CDR3 spans 13 amino acids. CDR3 coding DNA: TGTGCCAGCAGCCGTACATCGGACACTGAAGCTTTCTTT. Amino acid sequence: CASSRTSDTEAFF.

To note about this clone: Germline is not matched at one junction end, which may reflect a read error. This rearrangement joins TRBV7-7 to TRBJ2-3, with 8 nucleotides matching TRBD2. Germline CDR1 SSHAT, CDR2 FNYEAQ (reference sequence). The CDR3 length is 15 residues. The CDR3 sequence is CASSSASGSTDTQYF. The CDR3 DNA follows: TGTGCTAGCAGTTCGGCTAGCGGGAGCACAGATACGCAGTATTTT.

The gene calls are TRBV7-3 and TRBJ2-3; 9 nucleotides align to TRBD2. This CDR3 spans 15 amino acids. CDR1 is SGHTA, CDR2 FQGTGA, per germline. Losses at the gene ends were 4 bases for V and 3 bases for J; bases not matched to a gene: 5. The DNA for the CDR3 is TGTGCCAGCAGCTCCTTAGCGGGAGCTACAGATACGCAGTATTTT. Translation gives CASSSLAGATDTQYF.